This passage covers 21 T cell receptor beta chains from one sample sequenced in a study of tumor-infiltrating lymphocytes in primary liver carcinoma. Germline DNA was extracted too, while blood RNA derived from unsorted whole blood. Starting from approximately 500 ng of total RNA, TCR beta cDNA was produced with a primer in the constant region. Library construction for TCR beta comprised three nested multiplex PCR rounds performed with slightly modified ARM-PCR. Primers for the first two PCR rounds were TRBV1-TRBV30 forward primers and a C-beta reverse primer (around 10 cycles per round). TCRdb re-derived calls from the multiplex PCR reads in MiXCR, one entry per CDR3 protein. The sample holds 310,000 or so distinct CDR3 sequences, 65% seen once. Sample: peripheral blood. These TCRs come from a man in his forties with primary liver carcinoma and hepatitis B virus infection.

This clonotype appeared a few times. This may arise from a read error, as a much more abundant clone is one base away. The rearrangement uses TRBV29-1 and TRBJ1-2; 8 bases agree with TRBD1. The CDR3 consists of 14 residues. Germline V lookup: CDR1 SQVTM, CDR2 ANQGSEA. J gave up 2 bases and V 7 bases, and 9 bases lay outside the gene matches. CDR3 loop: CSAPRTGTNYGYTF. CDR3 nucleotide sequence: TGCAGCGCTCCCAGGACAGGGACGAACTATGGCTACACCTTC.

With respect to this clonotype: A junction boundary mismatches the germline segment, possibly from a read error. The V call is TRBV11-2, the J call TRBJ1-6; D call uncertain. Germline loops: CDR1 SGHAT, CDR2 FQNNGV. The CDR3 extends over 15 amino acids. CDR3 loop: CASSPEGREGSSLPF. Here the CDR3 DNA reads TGTGCCAGCAGCCCAGAAGGACGGGAAGGTTCATCCCTCCCCTTT.

The V gene is TRBV7-9, the J gene TRBJ1-5, with D unresolved. The CDR3 totals 15 residues. Trimming removed 1 base from V and 0 bases from J, with 7 bases in between. Per the germline V gene, CDR1 is SEHNR and CDR2 is FQNEAQ (reference sequence). The CDR3, as DNA: TGTGCCAGCAGCTTAGGGTCAACTAGCAATCAGCCCCAGCATTTT. Its protein is CASSLGSTSNQPQHF.

Turning to this clonotype: This may be a read error: a much more frequent sequence differs by one nucleotide. The genes are TRBV4-1 and TRBJ2-1, with unresolved D. This CDR3 is built from 15 residues. Looked up from germline, CDR1 is MGHRA and CDR2 is YSYEKL. V shed 6 bases and J shed 12 bases, with 24 bases lying between them. The CDR3 sequence: CASRKASEDRVGQFF. As DNA, the CDR3 is TGCGCCAGCAGGAAGGCTAGTGAGGATAGGGTGGGGCAGTTCTTC.

To note about this clonotype: This clone may be a read error of a much larger clone one base away. The chain links TRBV5-6 to TRBJ2-3; 9 bases are a match to TRBD1. CDR3 length: 15 residues. J gave up 2 bases and V 4 bases, and 5 bases lay outside the gene matches. Germline V lookup: CDR1 SGHDT, CDR2 YYEEEE. The CDR3 sequence is CASSVQGADTDTQYF. The CDR3 coding sequence is TGTGCCAGCAGCGTACAGGGGGCCGACACAGATACGCAGTATTTT.

Concerning this clonotype: A much larger clone is a single base away; this may be a read error. The DNA for the CDR3 is TGTGCCGTCAGGTCGAACCTGGCCCACAATCAGCCCCAGCATTTT. Translating gives CAVRSNLAHNQPQHF. The gene calls are TRBV10-3 and TRBJ1-5; D unresolved. The length of the CDR3 is 15 residues. CDR1 and CDR2 from the germline V gene are ENHRY and SYGVKD.

This clonotype was seen more than once but under ten times. This chain connects TRBV6-1 to TRBJ1-4; D gene ambiguous. V was shortened by 4 bases and J by 2 bases, with 11 bases between the two germline ends. CDR1 and CDR2 (germline): MNHNS, SASEGT. The CDR3 extends over 15 amino acids. CDR3 DNA: TGTGCCAGCAGTGCTGGTCGAGGGACTAATGAAAAACTGTTTTTT. This translates into CASSAGRGTNEKLFF.

In the case of this clonotype: One junction end disagrees with the germline gene, perhaps due to a read error. The rearrangement links TRBV6-5 to TRBJ2-3; 15 bases line up with TRBD2. The CDR3 totals 15 residues. Germline values: CDR1 MNHEY, CDR2 SVGAGI. In DNA, the CDR3 is TGTGCCAGCATGGGGACTAGCGGGAGGACAGATATGCAGTATTTT. The encoded protein is CASMGTSGRTDMQYF.

On this clonotype: The junction shows a germline mismatch at one end, possibly a read error. The CDR3 spells CTSSSTAGAGELFF. CDR3 nucleotide sequence: TGTACCAGCAGCTCCACAGCGGGAGCTGGGGAGCTGTTTTTT. The rearrangement links TRBV11-2 to TRBJ2-2; 8 bases match TRBD2. This CDR3 comprises 14 residues. Germline values: CDR1 SGHAT, CDR2 FQNNGV.

This clonotype has only a few counts. Germline and junction disagree at one end, which may indicate a read error. This sequence joins TRBV2 and TRBJ2-1, with D unclear. Germline V CDR1 and CDR2: SNHLY, FYNNEI. This CDR3 is built from 8 residues. Written as DNA, the CDR3 is TGTGCCAGCAGTCACCCATACTTC. Translated, it gives CASSHPYF.

The V call is TRBV6-1, the J call TRBJ2-5; 7 positions match TRBD1. After removal of 4 bases from V and 3 bases from J, the junction contained 11 bases not matched to a gene. The CDR3 is 16 amino acids. Germline V gene sequence: CDR1 MNHNS, CDR2 SASEGT. CDR3 in DNA: TGTGCCAGCAGTGCGTTGACAGGGTCCGTCGAAGAGACCCAGTACTTC. Encoded protein: CASSALTGSVEETQYF.

To note about this clonotype: At one end, the junction sequence differs from germline, possibly due to a read error. This sequence joins TRBV11-2 and TRBJ1-5; D unclear. Germline lookup yields CDR1 SGHAT and CDR2 FQNNGV. This CDR3 is 14 amino acids long. DNA for the CDR3: TGTGCCAGTAGCCCTGGGGTTGACAATCATCCCCAGCATTTT. It is translated as CASSPGVDNHPQHF.

The genes are TRBV6-1 and TRBJ2-2; D call uncertain. This CDR3 region has 15 residues. The V gene lost 4 bases and the J gene lost 4 bases, with 13 bases spanning the gap. Germline CDR1 reads MNHNS; CDR2 reads SASEGT. Written as DNA, the CDR3 is TGTGCCAGCAGTGCCCCTGCAGCCGTCACCGGGGAGCTGTTTTTT. Encoded protein: CASSAPAAVTGELFF.

The chain uses TRBV14 and TRBJ2-7; 9 bases are a match to TRBD2. V shed 9 bases, J shed 4 bases, and the junction held 13 bases outside the gene matches. The CDR3 runs to 15 residues. CDR1 is SGHDN and CDR2 is FVKESK in the germline V gene. The CDR3 reads CASSPPGLARYEQYF. CDR3 nucleotide sequence: TGTGCCAGTAGTCCCCCGGGACTAGCCAGGTACGAGCAGTACTTC.

The rearrangement links TRBV5-1 to TRBJ2-1; the match to TRBD2 covers 8 bases. V was clipped by 0 bases and J by 6 bases; unmatched bases: 5. There are 15 residues in the CDR3. Germline V gene data show CDR1 as SGHRS and CDR2 as YFSETQ. DNA for the CDR3: TGCGCCAGCAGCTTGGAGACGGGACTAGGCAATGAGCAGTTCTTC. Its translation is CASSLETGLGNEQFF. The full variable domain, completed using reference TRBV5-1 and TRBJ2-1, is KAGVTQTPRYLIKTRGQQVTLSCSPISGHRSVSWYQQTPGQGLQFLFEYFSETQRNKGNFPGRFSGRQFSNSRSEMNVSTLELGDSALYLCASSLETGLGNEQFFGPGTRLTVL.

Notes on this clonotype: It may be a read error: a sequence one base away is much more abundant. The chain combines TRBV13 with TRBJ2-3; 9 nucleotides match TRBD2. The junction had 13 bases not matched to a gene; V was cut back by 7 bases and J by 2 bases. The CDR3 has 17 residues. Germline V gene lookup returns CDR1 PRHDT and CDR2 FYEKMQ (reference sequence). In DNA form, the CDR3 reads TGTGCCAGCATGAAGCCCGGGACTAGCAGTTCCACAGATACGCAGTATTTT. Protein sequence: CASMKPGTSSSTDTQYF.

To note about this clonotype: The germline gene is not matched at one end of the junction; a read error may be the cause. V is TRBV6-5 and J is TRBJ1-1; maybe TRBD1 (5 bases). Germline CDR1 MNHEY, CDR2 SVGAGI. This CDR3 comprises 16 residues. CDR3 in amino acids: CASSLMDWGMNTGAFF. For the CDR3, the DNA is TGTGCCAGCAGTTTAATGGACTGGGGGATGAACACTGGAGCTTTCTTT.

The count of this clonotype is one. A single base separates this from a much larger clone, so it may be a read error. The genes are TRBV10-2 and TRBJ1-5; D possibly corresponds to TRBD1 (5 bases). V lost 10 bases, J lost 5 bases, and 12 bases lay in between. The CDR3 extends over 12 amino acids. Germline values: CDR1 WSHSY, CDR2 SAAADI. This chain's CDR3 is CATGHDYQPQHF. The CDR3 region has the DNA TGCGCCACCGGACATGACTATCAGCCCCAGCATTTT.

About this clonotype: An end of the junction does not agree with germline; a read error may underlie this. The chain carries TRBV6-6 and TRBJ1-2, with D unclear. The CDR3 spans 14 residues. Germline loops: CDR1 MNHNY, CDR2 SVGAGI (reference sequence). CDR3 region: CASSYPGSNNGYTF. The CDR3 DNA reads as TGTGCCAGCAGTTACCCCGGCTCTAACAATGGCTACACCTTC.

Concerning this clonotype: Germline and junction disagree at one end, which may indicate a read error. The CDR3 here is CTSSQDRGLAGAPYNEQFF. CDR3 coding DNA: TGCACCAGCAGCCAAGATCGGGGACTAGCGGGAGCCCCCTACAATGAGCAGTTCTTC. This chain connects TRBV4-3 to TRBJ2-1, with TRBD2 matching 14 bases. In germline, CDR1 is LGHNA, CDR2 YSLEER. CDR3 length: 19 residues.

About this clonotype itself: At one end, the junction sequence differs from germline, possibly due to a read error. The rearrangement links TRBV11-2 to TRBJ2-7, with 7 bases lining up with TRBD1. There are 16 residues in the CDR3. Germline assignment: CDR1 SGHAT and CDR2 FQNNGV. CDR3 loop: CASSPLQDRAFYGQYF. CDR3 DNA sequence: TGTGCCAGCAGCCCCCTCCAAGACAGGGCTTTCTACGGGCAGTACTTC.